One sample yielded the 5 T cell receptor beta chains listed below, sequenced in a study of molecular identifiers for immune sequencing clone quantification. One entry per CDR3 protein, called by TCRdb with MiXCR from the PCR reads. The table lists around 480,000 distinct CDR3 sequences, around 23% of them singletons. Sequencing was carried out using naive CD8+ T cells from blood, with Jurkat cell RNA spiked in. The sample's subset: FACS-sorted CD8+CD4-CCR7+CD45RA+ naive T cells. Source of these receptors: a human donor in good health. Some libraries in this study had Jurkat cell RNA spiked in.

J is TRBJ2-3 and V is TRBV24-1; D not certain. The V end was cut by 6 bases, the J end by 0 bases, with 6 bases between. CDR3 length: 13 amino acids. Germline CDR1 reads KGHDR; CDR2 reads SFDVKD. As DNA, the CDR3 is TGTGCCACCAGTTTTAGCAGCACAGATACGCAGTATTTT. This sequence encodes CATSFSSTDTQYF.

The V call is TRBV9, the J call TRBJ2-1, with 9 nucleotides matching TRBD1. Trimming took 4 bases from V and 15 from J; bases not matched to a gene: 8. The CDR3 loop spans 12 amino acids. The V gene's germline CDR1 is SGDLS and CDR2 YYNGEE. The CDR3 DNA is TGTGCCAGCAGCACACGGACAGGGGTCGTGTTCTTC. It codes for CASSTRTGVVFF.

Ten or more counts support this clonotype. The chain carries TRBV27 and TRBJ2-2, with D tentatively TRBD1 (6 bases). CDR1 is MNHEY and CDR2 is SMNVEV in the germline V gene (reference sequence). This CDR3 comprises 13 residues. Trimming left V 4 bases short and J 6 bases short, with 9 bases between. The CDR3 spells CASSWTVAGELFF. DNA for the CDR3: TGTGCCAGCAGTTGGACAGTTGCCGGGGAGCTGTTTTTT.

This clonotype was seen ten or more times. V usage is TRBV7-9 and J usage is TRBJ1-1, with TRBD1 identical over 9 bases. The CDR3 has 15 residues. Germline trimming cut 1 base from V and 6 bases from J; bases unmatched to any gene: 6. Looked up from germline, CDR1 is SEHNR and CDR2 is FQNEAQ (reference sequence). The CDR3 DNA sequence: TGTGCCAGCAGCTTAGGACAGGGGGTTTTGGCTGAAGCTTTCTTT. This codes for CASSLGQGVLAEAFF.

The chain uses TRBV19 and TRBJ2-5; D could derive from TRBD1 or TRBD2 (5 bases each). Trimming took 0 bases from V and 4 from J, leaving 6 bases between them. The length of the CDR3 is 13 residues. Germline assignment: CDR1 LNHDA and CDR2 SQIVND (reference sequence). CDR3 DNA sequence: TGTGCCAGTAGTATAGATGGGGGAGAGACCCAGTACTTC. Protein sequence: CASSIDGGETQYF.